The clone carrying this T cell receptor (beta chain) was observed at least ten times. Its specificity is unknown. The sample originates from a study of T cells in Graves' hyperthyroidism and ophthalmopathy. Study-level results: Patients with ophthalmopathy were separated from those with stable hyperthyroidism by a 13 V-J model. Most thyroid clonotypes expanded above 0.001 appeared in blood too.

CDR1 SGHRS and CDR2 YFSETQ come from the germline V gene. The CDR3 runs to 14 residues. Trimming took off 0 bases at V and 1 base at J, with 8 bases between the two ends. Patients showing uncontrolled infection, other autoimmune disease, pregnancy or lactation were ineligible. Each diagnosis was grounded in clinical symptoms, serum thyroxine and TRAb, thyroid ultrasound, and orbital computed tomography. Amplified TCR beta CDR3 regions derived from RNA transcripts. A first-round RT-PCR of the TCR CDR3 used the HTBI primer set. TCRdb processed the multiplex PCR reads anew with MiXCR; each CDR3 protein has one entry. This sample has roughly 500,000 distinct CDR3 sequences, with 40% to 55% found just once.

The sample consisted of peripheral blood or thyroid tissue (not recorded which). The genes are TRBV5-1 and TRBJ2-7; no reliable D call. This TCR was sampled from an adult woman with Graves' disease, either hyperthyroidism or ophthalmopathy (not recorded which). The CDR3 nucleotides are TGCGCCAGCAGCTTGGGTAGATTTTCCTACGAGCAGTACTTC. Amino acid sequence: CASSLGRFSYEQYF.